A single sample is the source of the 6 T cell receptor beta chains below, sequenced in a study of T cells after yellow fever vaccination. TCRdb redid the calling of the 5' RACE reads with MiXCR, one entry per CDR3 protein. The table records 100,000 to 150,000 distinct CDR3 sequences, under 8% of them present only once. Sequencing used CD4+ T cells sorted from PBMCs, obtained more than 8 days after the first yellow fever vaccination. All receptors come from a man aged 18 to 29 who received the YFV17D yellow fever vaccine.

This sequence joins TRBV7-9 and TRBJ2-7, with TRBD1 as a possible D gene (5 bases). The germline CDR1 and CDR2 sequences are SEHNR and FQNEAQ (reference sequence). The CDR3 covers 14 residues. CDR3 DNA sequence: TGTGCCAGCAGCTTAGGGCAGGGCCCCTACGGGCAGTACGTC. Its protein is CASSLGQGPYGQYV.

This chain uses TRBV4-3 with TRBJ1-5, with D perhaps matching TRBD1 (5 bases). Germline loops: CDR1 LGHNA, CDR2 YSLEER. The CDR3 spans 14 residues. Trimming removed 3 bases at V and 6 bases at J, with 12 bases between. CDR3 coding DNA: TGCGCCAGCAGCCACCGGCAGGGAGGTCAGCCCCAGCATTTT. As protein: CASSHRQGGQPQHF.

About this clonotype itself: A much larger clone differs from this one at a single base, so this may be a read error. This rearrangement joins TRBV6-2 or TRBV6-3 to TRBJ2-7; 9 positions agree with TRBD1. Looked up from germline, CDR1 is MNHEY and CDR2 is SVGEGT. The CDR3 has 14 amino acids. With 5 bases clipped from V and 6 bases from J, the junction kept 8 bases outside the gene matches. The CDR3 DNA reads TGTGCCAGCAGTCCGGGACAGGGCCAGGGCGAGCAGTACTTC. Translation: CASSPGQGQGEQYF.

This clonotype came up many times. The chain carries TRBV12-3 or TRBV12-4 and TRBJ2-3, with D maybe TRBD1 (5 bases). CDR3 length: 16 residues. Between the trimmed V and J ends, which lost 6 bases and 1 base, there was a span of 17 bases. The CDR3 nucleotides are TGTGCCAGCAGCCGAAACCAGGGTACCGGCACAGATACGCAGTATTTT. It specifies CASSRNQGTGTDTQYF.

The chain combines TRBV5-1 with TRBJ2-3; 13 nucleotides agree with TRBD2. The CDR3 consists of 17 residues. V shed 3 bases and J 4 bases; nucleotides not matched to a gene: 8. CDR1 is SGHRS and CDR2 is YFSETQ in the germline V gene. In nucleotides, the CDR3 is TGCGCCAGCAGCTCCGGACTAGCGGGGGTGAAGTCAGATACGCAGTATTTT. Its translation is CASSSGLAGVKSDTQYF.

In this sample, this clonotype turned up many times. The V gene is TRBV4-1, the J gene TRBJ2-3, with D perhaps matching TRBD2 (6 bases). Germline V gene sequence: CDR1 MGHRA, CDR2 YSYEKL. V was cut by 3 bases and J by 3 bases, with 22 bases left in between. This CDR3 spans 18 amino acids. CDR3 region: CASSHGRGTTSRTDTQYF. The CDR3 DNA reads as TGCGCCAGCAGCCACGGTCGGGGGACGACTAGTCGAACAGATACGCAGTATTTT.